This record covers a single T cell receptor beta chain. CDR1 is MGHDK, CDR2 SYGVNS, per germline. The ends were cut back, 6 bases at V and 6 bases at J, with 6 bases in the middle. This CDR3 has 12 residues. The sample is drawn from a study of blood T cells in healthy people across ages. Combining a sample-barcoded 5' primer with a J-beta primer mix, a second PCR ran for roughly 7 to 12 cycles. One entry per CDR3 protein, called by TCRdb with MiXCR from the 5' RACE reads. This sample has more than 1.4 million distinct CDR3 sequences, with around two fifths found just once. Sequences were obtained from blood. The rearrangement uses TRBV25-1 and TRBJ1-6; D ambiguous. The TCR comes from a woman in her late teens or twenties in good health. CDR3 bases: TGTGCCAGCAGGGTAACTAATTCACCCCTCCACTTT. Amino acids: CASRVTNSPLHF.